This T cell receptor (beta chain) was observed in a study of blood T cells in healthy people across ages. General study results and limits: Percentage of naive T cells showed a strong correlation with TCR beta diversity.

A second PCR of about 7 to 12 cycles used a sample-barcoded 5' primer and a J-beta primer mix. MiXCR was run by TCRdb on the 5' RACE reads, yielding one entry per CDR3 protein. The repertoire holds about 540,000 distinct CDR3 sequences, with less than 25% as singletons. The V gene's germline CDR1 is LGHDT and CDR2 YNNKEL (reference sequence). The CDR3 is 12 residues long. Note on this clonotype: Its antigen is not identified. A read error may produce the germline difference seen at one junction end.

These same data were also listed under a study on T cells of mothers and their children. That publication notes: Three healthy Caucasian mothers, along with their six children, were the donors. Compared with unrelated pairs, related mother-child pairs had slightly higher, non-significant overlap.

The V and J genes are TRBV3-1 and TRBJ2-5; TRBD2 might be the D (5 bases). The receptor was isolated from a boy younger than 18 in good health. The sequencing input was blood. CDR3 DNA sequence: TGTGCCAGCAGCCAAGGAGGGCCAGTACGGGTCTTC. Protein: CASSQGGPVRVF.